This TCR beta chain was retrieved from a study of OX40 agonist ivuxolimab in advanced cancers. Study observations and caveats: Mean expanded clone counts were higher in CD8+ than CD4+ T cells. Normalized expansion of T-cell clones was also low for some nonresponders.

The length of the CDR3 is 16 residues. Germline trimming cut 2 bases from V and 4 bases from J; bases unmatched to any gene: 8. Germline V gene data show CDR1 as LNHNV and CDR2 as YYDKDF (reference sequence). As to this clone: Its cognate antigen is unknown.

On cycle 4 day 1 and cycle 7 day 1, as well as at baseline, blood was sampled. The data were produced by immunoSEQ multiplex PCR, yet TCRdb's version contains in-frame clones alone and is incomplete. The sample yields about 46,000 clones, about 91% seen once. The receptor comes from an adult with an advanced solid tumor such as melanoma, head and neck, liver or kidney cancer. Sequencing used CD4+ or CD8+ T cells sorted from blood, obtained in a trial of the OX40 agonist ivuxolimab. The J gene is TRBJ1-5, the V gene TRBV15, with 7 nucleotides matching TRBD1. CDR3 sequence (DNA): TGTGCCACCAGCAGAACCCGGGACAGCTGGAATCAGCCCCAGCATTTT. This gives the protein CATSRTRDSWNQPQHF.